These T cell receptor beta chains were read from a single sample in a study of OX40 agonist ivuxolimab in advanced cancers. Profiled with immunoSEQ multiplex PCR; TCRdb holds only in-frame clones, not every one. The sample has under 150,000 clones; 90% are singletons. The source was CD4+ or CD8+ T cells sorted from blood, collected in a trial of the OX40 agonist ivuxolimab. The receptors derive from an adult with an advanced solid tumor such as melanoma, head and neck, liver or kidney cancer. Each CDR3 is given with its conserved first and last residue. D genes are given only for firm matches. Clone size is not always given. Where it is, it says once, few, many or a class for expanded clones.

>TRBV6-5|TRBJ2-3|.|TRBD2
CASSYSGLAGTDTQYF
TGTGCCAGCAGTTACTCGGGTCTAGCGGGCACAGATACGCAGTATTTT
>TRBV10-3|TRBJ1-1|.|.
CAISESRAPNTEAFF
TGTGCCATCAGTGAGTCCAGGGCCCCTAACACTGAAGCTTTCTTT
>TRBV18|TRBJ2-7|.|TRBD1
CASSPRQGINEQYF
TGTGCCAGCTCACCCCGACAGGGTATCAACGAGCAGTACTTC
>TRBV7-9|TRBJ2-7|once|TRBD2
CASSLGGSNEQYF
TGTGCCAGCAGCTTAGGCGGGAGCAACGAGCAGTACTTC
>TRBV5-1|TRBJ2-5|.|TRBD1
CASSFGQGQETQYF
TGCGCCAGCAGCTTCGGACAGGGGCAAGAGACCCAGTACTTC
>TRBV7-2|TRBJ1-4|.|.
CASSRRSGNEKLFF
TGTGCCAGCAGCCGGAGAAGCGGTAATGAAAAACTGTTTTTT
>TRBV27|TRBJ1-1|.|TRBD1
CASSLSGQMNTEAFF
TGTGCCAGCAGTTTATCGGGACAGATGAACACTGAAGCTTTCTTT
>TRBV5-4|TRBJ2-7|.|.
CASSSPAERRAGGEQYF
TGTGCCAGCAGCTCCCCCGCTGAGAGGAGGGCCGGGGGCGAGCAGTACTTC
>TRBV29-1|TRBJ1-1|.|.
CSVGGAGWGMNTEAFF
TGCAGCGTAGGAGGGGCAGGGTGGGGGATGAACACTGAAGCTTTCTTT
>TRBV28|TRBJ2-3|.|TRBD1
CASSSNRGPWTDTQYF
TGTGCCAGCAGTTCCAACAGGGGGCCGTGGACAGATACGCAGTATTTT
>TRBV19|TRBJ1-3|.|TRBD1
CASSSPPGQTGNTIYF
TGTGCCAGTAGCTCCCCGCCGGGACAGACTGGAAACACCATATATTTT
>TRBV7-8|TRBJ1-2|.|.
CASSPEEGNYGYTF
TGTGCCAGCAGCCCTGAGGAGGGGAACTATGGCTACACCTTC
>TRBV6-5|TRBJ1-5|.|TRBD1
CASSRDSWEPQHF
TGTGCCAGCAGCCGGGACAGTTGGGAGCCCCAGCATTTT
>TRBV28|TRBJ2-1|.|TRBD2
CASSSSGRASYNEQFF
TGTGCCAGCAGTTCTAGCGGGAGGGCCTCCTACAATGAGCAGTTCTTC
>TRBV28|TRBJ1-3|.|.
CASSFRAAGNTIYF
TGTGCCAGCAGTTTCCGGGCAGCTGGAAACACCATATATTTT
>TRBV29-1|TRBJ1-1|.|.
CSVETTLNTEAFF
TGCAGCGTTGAAACGACACTGAACACTGAAGCTTTCTTT
>TRBV7-8|TRBJ1-2|.|.
CASSLEVGFYGYTF
TGTGCCAGCAGCTTAGAGGTCGGCTTCTATGGCTACACCTTC
>TRBV11-2|TRBJ2-5|.|TRBD2
CASSSRASGRALETQYF
TGTGCCAGCAGCTCCAGGGCTAGCGGGAGGGCCCTAGAGACCCAGTACTTC
>TRBV9|TRBJ2-7|.|.
CASSPRGLTYEQYF
TGTGCCAGCAGCCCCCGGGGCTTAACCTACGAGCAGTACTTC
>TRBV27|TRBJ1-2|.|.
CASSLRWAHPTGTTNYGYTF
TGTGCCAGCAGTTTAAGGTGGGCCCACCCAACAGGGACCACTAACTATGGCTACACCTTC
>TRBV15|TRBJ2-5|.|TRBD1
CATSRDGDRDKRETQYF
TGTGCCACCAGCAGAGATGGGGACAGGGACAAGAGAGAGACCCAGTACTTC
>TRBV28|TRBJ2-7|.|TRBD2
CASSLGLAGATYEQYF
TGTGCCAGCAGTTTAGGACTAGCGGGAGCCACCTACGAGCAGTACTTC
>TRBV4-3|TRBJ2-3|.|.
CASSQNRADTQYF
TGCGCCAGCAGCCAAAACCGGGCAGATACGCAGTATTTT
>TRBV10-2|TRBJ1-1|.|TRBD1
CASSAGQGAGTEAFF
TGCGCCAGCAGTGCGGGACAGGGGGCGGGAACTGAAGCTTTCTTT
>TRBV11-1|TRBJ2-7|few|TRBD1
CASSFQGAIGQYF
TGTGCCAGCAGCTTCCAGGGGGCCATCGGGCAGTACTTC
>TRBV28|TRBJ2-3|.|TRBD2
CASESGRSRDTQYF
TGTGCCAGCGAAAGCGGGAGGAGCAGAGATACGCAGTATTTT
>TRBV28|TRBJ1-4|.|TRBD1
CASTLGQGAAKLFF
TGTGCCAGCACCCTGGGACAGGGAGCTGCAAAACTGTTTTTT
>TRBV7-9|TRBJ2-7|once|.
CASSLSGGQGDLEQYF
TGTGCCAGCAGCTTATCGGGGGGCCAGGGAGACTTGGAGCAGTACTTC
>TRBV18|TRBJ1-1|.|.
CASSLIEGLPEAFF
TGTGCCAGCTCACTTATCGAGGGTCTCCCTGAAGCTTTCTTT
>TRBV18|TRBJ2-4|.|TRBD2
CASSPTSGRDIQYF
TGTGCCAGCTCCCCGACTAGCGGGAGAGACATTCAGTACTTC
>TRBV5-4|TRBJ2-1|.|.
CASNSGSGSYNEQFF
TGTGCCAGCAACTCCGGGAGCGGATCCTACAATGAGCAGTTCTTC
>TRBV5-1|TRBJ2-7|.|.
CASSLWGGGEQYF
TGCGCCAGCAGCTTGTGGGGTGGAGGCGAGCAGTACTTC
>TRBV2|TRBJ2-1|.|.
CASSRSYNEQFF
TGTGCCAGCAGTCGGTCCTACAATGAGCAGTTCTTC
>TRBV19|TRBJ1-1|.|.
CASSIGANTEAFF
TGTGCCAGTAGTATAGGGGCCAACACTGAAGCTTTCTTT
>TRBV18|TRBJ2-2|.|TRBD1
CASSPIQGSAGELFF
TGTGCCAGCTCACCTATACAGGGGTCGGCCGGGGAGCTGTTTTTT
>TRBV29-1|TRBJ2-7|once|.
CSVPAPGNGAYEQYF
TGCAGCGTGCCTGCCCCAGGGAATGGGGCCTACGAGCAGTACTTC
>TRBV4-2|TRBJ2-6|.|.
CASSQEGANVLTF
TGTGCCAGCAGCCAAGAAGGGGCCAACGTCCTGACTTTC
>TRBV5-1|TRBJ1-4|.|.
CASSLGQTSNEKLFF
TGCGCCAGCAGCTTGGGCCAAACATCGAATGAAAAACTGTTTTTT
>TRBV11-3|TRBJ2-1|.|TRBD2
CASSLELPGGEQFF
TGTGCCAGCAGCTTAGAACTGCCGGGGGGTGAGCAGTTCTTC
>TRBV11-2|TRBJ1-1|.|.
CASSLESGNTEAFF
TGTGCCAGCAGCTTAGAATCGGGGAACACTGAAGCTTTCTTT
>TRBV29-1|TRBJ1-4|once|.
CSALTESIANEKLFF
TGCAGCGCTTTGACGGAAAGTATAGCTAATGAAAAACTGTTTTTT
>TRBV9|TRBJ2-3|.|.
CASNKGATDTQYF
TGTGCCAGCAATAAAGGTGCCACAGATACGCAGTATTTT
>TRBV7-9|TRBJ2-7|.|TRBD1
CASSFNMPGGEQYF
TGTGCCAGCAGCTTTAATATGCCAGGGGGCGAGCAGTACTTC
>TRBV5-4|TRBJ2-1|once|.
CASSPGSKRVYNEQFF
TGTGCCAGCAGCCCGGGATCCAAGCGGGTCTACAATGAGCAGTTCTTC
>TRBV19|TRBJ2-7|.|.
CASSNGGLNSYEQYF
TGTGCCAGTAGTAACGGCGGGCTAAACTCCTACGAGCAGTACTTC
>TRBV19|TRBJ2-2|.|TRBD1
CASSPKGDRNTGELFF
TGTGCCAGTAGCCCAAAGGGGGACAGGAACACCGGGGAGCTGTTTTTT
>TRBV19|TRBJ1-1|.|.
CASSIVHSSNTEAFF
TGTGCCAGTAGTATAGTCCACAGCTCTAACACTGAAGCTTTCTTT
>TRBV6-5|TRBJ1-5|.|TRBD1
CASSVDRGLNQPQHF
TGTGCCAGCAGTGTGGACAGGGGGCTCAATCAGCCCCAGCATTTT
>TRBV2|TRBJ2-7|.|.
CASSVGHTSTYEQYF
TGTGCCAGCAGTGTGGGCCACACCTCAACCTACGAGCAGTACTTC
>TRBV7-2|TRBJ2-1|.|TRBD2
CASNRASGSYEQFF
TGTGCCAGTAATCGGGCTAGCGGGAGCTATGAGCAGTTCTTC
>TRBV7-2|TRBJ2-5|.|.
CASSLNGYQETQYF
TGTGCCAGCAGCTTAAATGGGTACCAAGAGACCCAGTACTTC
>TRBV7-9|TRBJ1-4|.|.
CASSPPRGVREEKLFF
TGTGCCAGCAGCCCCCCCCGGGGGGTCAGAGAAGAAAAACTGTTTTTT
>TRBV14|TRBJ1-2|.|.
CASSQVASRGYTF
TGTGCCAGCAGCCAAGTCGCCTCCAGGGGCTACACCTTC